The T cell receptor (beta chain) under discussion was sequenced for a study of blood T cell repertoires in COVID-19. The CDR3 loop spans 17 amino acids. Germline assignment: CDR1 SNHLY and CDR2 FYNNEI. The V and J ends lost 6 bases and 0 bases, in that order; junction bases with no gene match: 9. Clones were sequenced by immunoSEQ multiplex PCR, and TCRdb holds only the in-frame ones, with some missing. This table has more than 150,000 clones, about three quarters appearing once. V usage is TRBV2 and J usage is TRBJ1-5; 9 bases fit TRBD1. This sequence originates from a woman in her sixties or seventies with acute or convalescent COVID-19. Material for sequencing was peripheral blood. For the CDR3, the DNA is TGTGCCAGCAGCTACGGACAGGGGACATCTAGCAATCAGCCCCAGCATTTT. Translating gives CASSYGQGTSSNQPQHF.